The TCR beta chain described here comes from a study of lung T cells in sarcoidosis with Löfgren's syndrome. Study-wide context: Analyses focused on Löfgren's syndrome patients.

Study-level points and caveats: Sarcoidosis antigen recognition was only suggested, antigen unidentified. Löfgren's syndrome patients reportedly showed greatest TRAV12-1 and TRBV2 expansion versus controls. Paired TRAV12-1/TRBV2 TCRs showed CDR3 homology and preferential pairing.

TCRdb re-called the reads with MiXCR, one entry per CDR3 protein. Counted here are roughly 63,000 distinct CDR3 sequences, 21% occurring once; the ten biggest clones make up about 2.5%. This clonotype has at least ten counts. Antigen: not known. Germline values: CDR1 MDHEN, CDR2 SYDVKM. With 6 bases removed from V and 7 bases from J, the gap between germline ends came to 25 bases. This CDR3 comprises 18 residues. The receptor was isolated from a human donor with sarcoidosis (Löfgren's syndrome or another form), or a control subject (not recorded which). Sequencing was carried out using CD4+ T cells from PBMCs. This sequence joins TRBV28 and TRBJ1-6; D remains ambiguous. The CDR3 DNA sequence: TGTGCCAGCAGGACCTATTACAGATCCACCTTAATAAATTCACCCCTCCACTTT. This codes for CASRTYYRSTLINSPLHF. Full variable domain (rest looked up from reference TRBV28 and TRBJ1-6): DVKVTQSSRYLVKRTGEKVFLECVQDMDHENMFWYRQDPGLGLRLIYFSYDVKMKEKGDIPEGYSVSREKKERFSLILESASTNQTSMYLCASRTYYRSTLINSPLHFGNGTRLTVT.